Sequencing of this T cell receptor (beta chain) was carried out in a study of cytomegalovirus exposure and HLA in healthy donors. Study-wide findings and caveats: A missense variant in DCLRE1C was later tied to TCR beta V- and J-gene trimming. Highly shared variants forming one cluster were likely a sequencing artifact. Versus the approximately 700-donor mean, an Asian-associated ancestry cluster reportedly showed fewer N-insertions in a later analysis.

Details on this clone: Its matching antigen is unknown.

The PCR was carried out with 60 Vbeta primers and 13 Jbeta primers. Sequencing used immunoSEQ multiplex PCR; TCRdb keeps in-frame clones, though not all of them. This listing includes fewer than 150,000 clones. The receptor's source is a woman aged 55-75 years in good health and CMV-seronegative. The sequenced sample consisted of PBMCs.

CDR3: CASSPLVGTGDNQPQHF. The CDR3, as DNA: TGTGCCAGCAGTCCCCTCGTCGGGACAGGGGACAATCAGCCCCAGCATTTT. The V call is TRBV27, the J call TRBJ1-5; 10 bases align to TRBD1. This CDR3 is built from 17 residues. Losses at the gene ends were 5 bases for V and 3 bases for J; bases not matched to a gene: 10. Per the germline V gene, CDR1 is MNHEY and CDR2 is SMNVEV (reference sequence).